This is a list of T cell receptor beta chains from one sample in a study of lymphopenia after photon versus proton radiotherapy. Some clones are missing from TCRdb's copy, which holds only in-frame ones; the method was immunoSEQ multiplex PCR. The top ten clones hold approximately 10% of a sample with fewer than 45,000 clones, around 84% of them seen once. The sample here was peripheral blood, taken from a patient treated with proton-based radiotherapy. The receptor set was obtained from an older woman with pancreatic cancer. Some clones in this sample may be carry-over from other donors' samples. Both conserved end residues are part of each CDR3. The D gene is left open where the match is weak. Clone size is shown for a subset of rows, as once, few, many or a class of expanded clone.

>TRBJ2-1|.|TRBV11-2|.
CASSLGEREQFF
TGTGCCAGCAGCTTAGGGGAGCGGGAGCAGTTCTTC
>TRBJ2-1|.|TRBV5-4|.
CASSSGGGQMYNEQFF
TGTGCCAGCAGCTCGGGGGGCGGACAGATGTACAATGAGCAGTTCTTC
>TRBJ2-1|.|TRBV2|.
CASRLSEGSYNEQFF
TGTGCCAGCAGGCTCAGCGAAGGCTCCTACAATGAGCAGTTCTTC
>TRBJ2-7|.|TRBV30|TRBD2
CAWSRSGSGRASGEQYF
TGTGCCTGGAGTCGATCGGGTAGCGGGAGGGCCTCGGGGGAGCAGTACTTC
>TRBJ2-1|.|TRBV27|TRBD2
CASSSEKKAGGAYNEQFF
TGTGCCAGCAGTTCCGAGAAAAAAGCGGGAGGAGCGTACAATGAGCAGTTCTTC
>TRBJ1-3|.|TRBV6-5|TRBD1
CASRPTGAGNTIYF
TGTGCCAGCAGGCCTACAGGGGCTGGAAACACCATATATTTT
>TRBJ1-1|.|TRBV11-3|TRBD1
CASSPDRGQGNTEAFF
TGTGCCAGCAGCCCGGACAGGGGGCAAGGAAACACTGAAGCTTTCTTT
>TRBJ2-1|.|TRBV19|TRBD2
CASSIAGRGANEQFF
TGTGCCAGTAGTATAGCCGGGAGGGGGGCCAATGAGCAGTTCTTC
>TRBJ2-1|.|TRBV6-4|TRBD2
CASSVFGTSGDEQFF
TGTGCCAGCAGTGTATTCGGGACTAGCGGGGATGAGCAGTTCTTC
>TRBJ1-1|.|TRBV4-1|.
CASSHRTEGTEAFF
TGCGCCAGCAGCCATCGGACAGAGGGGACTGAAGCTTTCTTT
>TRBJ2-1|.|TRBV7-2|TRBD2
CASSAGLAGSLEQFF
TGTGCCAGCAGCGCGGGACTAGCGGGATCCCTCGAGCAGTTCTTC
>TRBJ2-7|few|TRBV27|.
CASSNGLAGVQYF
TGTGCCAGCAGTAACGGACTGGCGGGCGTGCAGTACTTC
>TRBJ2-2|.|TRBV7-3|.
CASSLTPGQNTGELFF
TGTGCCAGCAGCTTAACCCCGGGACAGAACACCGGGGAGCTGTTTTTT
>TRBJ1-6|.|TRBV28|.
CASRKERYSYNSPLHF
TGTGCCAGCAGGAAGGAAAGATACTCCTATAATTCACCCCTCCACTTT
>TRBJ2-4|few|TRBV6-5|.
CASSYSGSIGNIQYF
TGTGCCAGCAGTTACTCGGGGTCCATCGGTAACATTCAGTACTTC
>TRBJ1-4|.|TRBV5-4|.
CASSLDGGQNEKLFF
TGTGCCAGCAGCTTGGATGGTGGACAAAATGAAAAACTGTTTTTT
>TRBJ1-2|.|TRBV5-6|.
CASSPSVDYGYTF
TGTGCCAGCAGCCCCTCGGTTGACTATGGCTACACCTTC
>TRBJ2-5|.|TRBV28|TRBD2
CASSWGLAGGVETQYF
TGTGCCAGCAGTTGGGGACTAGCGGGAGGGGTGGAGACCCAGTACTTC
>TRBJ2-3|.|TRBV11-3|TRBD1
CASSPDRGFSDTQYF
TGTGCCAGCAGCCCGGACAGGGGATTTTCAGATACGCAGTATTTT
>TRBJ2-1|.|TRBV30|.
CAWSARGAGVNEQFF
TGTGCCTGGAGCGCAAGGGGTGCAGGAGTCAATGAGCAGTTCTTC
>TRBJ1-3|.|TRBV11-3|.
CASSLGGGQTGNTIYF
TGTGCCAGCAGCTTAGGTGGTGGGCAGACTGGAAACACCATATATTTT
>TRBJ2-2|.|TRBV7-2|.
CASALGFANTGELFF
TGTGCCAGCGCCTTGGGGTTCGCGAACACCGGGGAGCTGTTTTTT
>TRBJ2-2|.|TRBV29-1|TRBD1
CSVGQGGGTGELFF
TGCAGCGTTGGACAGGGGGGGGGCACCGGGGAGCTGTTTTTT
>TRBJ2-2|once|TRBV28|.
CASRGRQNTGELFF
TGTGCCAGCAGGGGCAGACAGAACACCGGGGAGCTGTTTTTT
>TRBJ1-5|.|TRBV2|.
CASSSGTSYQPQHF
TGTGCCAGCAGTAGCGGGACATCCTATCAGCCCCAGCATTTT
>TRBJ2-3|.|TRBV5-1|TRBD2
CASSPSTLAGEDTQYF
TGCGCCAGCTCCCCCAGTACTCTAGCGGGAGAAGATACGCAGTATTTT
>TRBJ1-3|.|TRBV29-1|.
CSVEPGGVSGNTIYF
TGCAGCGTTGAACCTGGAGGCGTCTCTGGAAACACCATATATTTT
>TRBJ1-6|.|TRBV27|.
CASRAGYSPLHF
TGTGCCAGCAGGGCAGGGTATTCACCCCTCCACTTT
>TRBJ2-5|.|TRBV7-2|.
CASSRWVAKETQYF
TGTGCCAGCAGCCGGTGGGTCGCCAAAGAGACCCAGTACTTC
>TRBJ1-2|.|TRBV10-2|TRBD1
CASGDRGDANYGYTF
TGCGCCAGCGGCGACAGGGGAGACGCTAACTATGGCTACACCTTC
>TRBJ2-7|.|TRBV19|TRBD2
CASTPRAGGLGEQYF
TGTGCCAGTACTCCGAGGGCGGGAGGGCTCGGCGAGCAGTACTTC
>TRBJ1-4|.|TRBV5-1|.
CASSLGINEKLFF
TGCGCCAGCAGCTTGGGGATTAATGAAAAACTGTTTTTT
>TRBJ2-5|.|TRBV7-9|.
CASRVNEETQYF
TGTGCCAGCAGGGTCAACGAAGAGACCCAGTACTTC
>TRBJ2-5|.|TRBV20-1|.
CSAGVEETQYF
TGCAGTGCTGGGGTAGAAGAGACCCAGTACTTC
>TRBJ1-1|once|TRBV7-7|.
CASSLAENTEAFF
TGTGCTAGCAGCTTAGCAGAGAACACTGAAGCTTTCTTT
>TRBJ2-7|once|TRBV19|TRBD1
CASSRTGGYEQYF
TGTGCCAGTAGCAGGACAGGGGGCTACGAGCAGTACTTC
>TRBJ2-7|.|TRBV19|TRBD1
CASSRQGAYEQYF
TGTGCCAGTAGTCGGCAGGGGGCGTACGAGCAGTACTTC
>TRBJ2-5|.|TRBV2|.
CASKRDQETQYF
TGTGCCAGCAAGCGGGACCAAGAGACCCAGTACTTC
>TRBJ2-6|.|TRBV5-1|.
CASSLIFGSSGANVLTF
TGCGCCAGCAGCTTGATTTTCGGGTCATCTGGGGCCAACGTCCTGACTTTC
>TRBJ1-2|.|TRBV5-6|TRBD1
CASSLPGQGALFYGYTF
TGTGCCAGCAGCCTTCCGGGACAGGGGGCTTTATTCTATGGCTACACCTTC
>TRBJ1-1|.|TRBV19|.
CASTKPQGAPEAFF
TGTGCCAGTACCAAACCTCAGGGAGCCCCTGAAGCTTTCTTT
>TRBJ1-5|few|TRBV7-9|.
CASSSQGGSNQPQHF
TGTGCCAGCAGCTCACAGGGTGGAAGCAATCAGCCCCAGCATTTT
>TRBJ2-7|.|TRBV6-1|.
CASSDQRGGGSPEQYF
TGTGCCAGCAGTGACCAGCGGGGAGGGGGATCCCCCGAGCAGTACTTC
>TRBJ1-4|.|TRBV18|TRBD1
CASSTGTGGNEKLFF
TGTGCCAGCTCAACGGGGACAGGGGGCAATGAAAAACTGTTTTTT
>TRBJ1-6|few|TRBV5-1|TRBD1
CASTQGEILGSPLHF
TGCGCCAGCACCCAGGGGGAGATCCTTGGCTCACCCCTCCACTTT
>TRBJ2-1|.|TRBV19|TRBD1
CASSSGRTGTYNEQFF
TGTGCCAGTAGTAGTGGTCGGACAGGGACATACAATGAGCAGTTCTTC
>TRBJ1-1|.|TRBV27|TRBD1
CASSLFQGGDTEAFF
TGTGCCAGCAGTTTATTCCAGGGGGGTGACACTGAAGCTTTCTTT
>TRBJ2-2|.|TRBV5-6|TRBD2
CASSSGTSGSLGTGELFF
TGTGCCAGCAGCTCGGGGACTAGCGGGAGTCTAGGCACCGGGGAGCTGTTTTTT
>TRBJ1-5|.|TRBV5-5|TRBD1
CASRRRGGDNQPQHF
TGTGCCAGCAGACGCAGGGGGGGGGACAATCAGCCCCAGCATTTT
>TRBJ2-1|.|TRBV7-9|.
CASSLVVGEQFF
TGTGCCAGCAGCTTGGTGGTCGGTGAGCAGTTCTTC
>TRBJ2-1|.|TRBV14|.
CASSQDAGGYNEQFF
TGTGCCAGCAGCCAAGATGCGGGTGGGTACAATGAGCAGTTCTTC
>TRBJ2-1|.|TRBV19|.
CASSRVLASSYNEQFF
TGTGCCAGTAGTAGGGTACTAGCCAGCTCCTACAATGAGCAGTTCTTC
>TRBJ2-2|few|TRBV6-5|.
CASSFGSGELFF
TGTGCCAGCAGTTTTGGGAGCGGGGAGCTGTTTTTT
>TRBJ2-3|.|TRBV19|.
CASSTRRGDTDTQYF
TGTGCCAGTAGTACCCGCAGGGGAGACACAGATACGCAGTATTTT
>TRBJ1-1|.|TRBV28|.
CASRGSANTEAFF
TGTGCCAGCAGGGGGTCTGCGAACACTGAAGCTTTCTTT
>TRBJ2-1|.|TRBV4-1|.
CASSQEPAENEQFF
TGCGCCAGCAGCCAAGAACCCGCCGAGAATGAGCAGTTCTTC
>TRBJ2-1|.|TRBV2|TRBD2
CASRGTTPEQFF
TGTGCCAGCAGGGGGACTACTCCGGAGCAGTTCTTC